Listed below are T cell receptor beta chains from one sample, sequenced in a study of blood T cell repertoires in COVID-19. Sequencing used immunoSEQ multiplex PCR; TCRdb keeps in-frame clones, though not all of them. The top ten clones hold around 2% of a sample with about 180,000 clones, 75% to 90% of them seen once. The sequenced sample was PBMCs or T cells enriched from blood (not recorded which). The receptor source for this set is a woman aged 40 to 55 with acute COVID-19. CDR3s include the opening cysteine and the closing phenylalanine or tryptophan. Fields, in order: D gene, V gene, J gene, clone size, CDR3 DNA, CDR3 protein. D genes are given only for firm matches. Size values are once, few and many counts, or a class for expanded clones, and some rows have none.

d_call: TRBD1
v_call: TRBV10-3
j_call: TRBJ1-1
clone_size: -
cdr3_nt: TGTGCCATCAGTGAGTCGCGACAGGGGGTGGTCACTGAAGCTTTCTTT
cdr3_aa: CAISESRQGVVTEAFF

d_call: -
v_call: TRBV3-1/TRBV3-2
j_call: TRBJ2-5
clone_size: -
cdr3_nt: TGTGCCAGCAGCCCTCAGGGAATCGAGACCCAGTACTTC
cdr3_aa: CASSPQGIETQYF

d_call: -
v_call: TRBV11-3
j_call: TRBJ2-7
clone_size: -
cdr3_nt: TGTGCCAGCAGCTTGCGGGACGGTGTCTACGAGCAGTACTTC
cdr3_aa: CASSLRDGVYEQYF

d_call: -
v_call: TRBV6-5
j_call: TRBJ2-7
clone_size: -
cdr3_nt: TGTGCCAGCAGTTACATGGTGGGCGGGTTCTCCTACGAGCAGTACTTC
cdr3_aa: CASSYMVGGFSYEQYF

d_call: -
v_call: TRBV4-3
j_call: TRBJ1-2
clone_size: -
cdr3_nt: TGCGCCAGCAGCCAAGATGACAGGTCCTATGGCTACACCTTC
cdr3_aa: CASSQDDRSYGYTF

d_call: -
v_call: TRBV18
j_call: TRBJ2-1
clone_size: -
cdr3_nt: TGTGCCAGCTCACCCGACTCAGGGGCCTACAATGAGCAGTTCTTC
cdr3_aa: CASSPDSGAYNEQFF

d_call: TRBD1
v_call: TRBV3-1/TRBV3-2
j_call: TRBJ1-2
clone_size: -
cdr3_nt: TGTGCCAGCAGCCGTACAGGGGGTGGCTATGGCTACACCTTC
cdr3_aa: CASSRTGGGYGYTF

d_call: TRBD1
v_call: TRBV24-1
j_call: TRBJ2-7
clone_size: -
cdr3_nt: TGTGCCACCAGTGATTCCCCAGGGGGCTCTTACGAGCAGTACTTC
cdr3_aa: CATSDSPGGSYEQYF

d_call: TRBD1
v_call: TRBV7-9
j_call: TRBJ2-2
clone_size: -
cdr3_nt: TGTGCCAGCAGCCGGGGGACAGGGGAATTTGCCGGGGAGCTGTTTTTT
cdr3_aa: CASSRGTGEFAGELFF

d_call: TRBD1
v_call: TRBV5-1
j_call: TRBJ1-2
clone_size: -
cdr3_nt: TGCGCCAGCAGCCTAAACGGACAGGTAGACTATGGCTACACCTTC
cdr3_aa: CASSLNGQVDYGYTF

d_call: -
v_call: TRBV19
j_call: TRBJ1-2
clone_size: -
cdr3_nt: TGTGCCAGTACTTCAGGGTATGGGGATGAGTCTGGTGGCTACACCTTC
cdr3_aa: CASTSGYGDESGGYTF

d_call: -
v_call: TRBV9
j_call: TRBJ1-2
clone_size: -
cdr3_nt: TGTGCCAGCAGCGCCGTCGGAGGGGATAGTGCTGGCTACACCTTC
cdr3_aa: CASSAVGGDSAGYTF

d_call: TRBD2
v_call: TRBV5-1
j_call: TRBJ2-1
clone_size: -
cdr3_nt: TGCGCCAGCAGCCCGGGACTAGCGGGTTCGAATGAGCAGTTCTTC
cdr3_aa: CASSPGLAGSNEQFF

d_call: TRBD2
v_call: TRBV19
j_call: TRBJ2-7
clone_size: once
cdr3_nt: TGTGCCAGTAGTCTACTAATGCTCCCGGGACTAGCGGGAGGGCCGGGCGAGCAGTACTTC
cdr3_aa: CASSLLMLPGLAGGPGEQYF

d_call: TRBD1
v_call: TRBV6-5
j_call: TRBJ1-5
clone_size: -
cdr3_nt: TGTGCCAGCAGCCGGGACAGGGGACAGCCCCAGCATTTT
cdr3_aa: CASSRDRGQPQHF

d_call: TRBD2
v_call: TRBV4-2
j_call: TRBJ2-5
clone_size: -
cdr3_nt: TGTGCCAGCAGCCAATCGGGACTATCTAAAGAGACCCAGTACTTC
cdr3_aa: CASSQSGLSKETQYF

d_call: -
v_call: TRBV10-3
j_call: TRBJ1-6
clone_size: -
cdr3_nt: TGTGCCATCAGTGAGTCGGGAGGGGAAAATTCACCCCTCCACTTT
cdr3_aa: CAISESGGENSPLHF

d_call: -
v_call: TRBV5-1
j_call: TRBJ1-2
clone_size: -
cdr3_nt: TGCGCCAGCAGCCCCGGCGGGGGGAACTATGGCTACACCTTC
cdr3_aa: CASSPGGGNYGYTF

d_call: TRBD1
v_call: TRBV2
j_call: TRBJ2-6
clone_size: -
cdr3_nt: TGTGCCAGCAGACAGAGGACAGGGGGGTCTGGGGCCAACGTCCTGACTTTC
cdr3_aa: CASRQRTGGSGANVLTF

d_call: -
v_call: TRBV12-3/TRBV12-4
j_call: TRBJ2-1
clone_size: -
cdr3_nt: TGTGCCAGCAGTTTAGCCAGATACAATGAGCAGTTCTTC
cdr3_aa: CASSLARYNEQFF

d_call: TRBD1
v_call: TRBV5-6
j_call: TRBJ2-7
clone_size: few
cdr3_nt: TGTGCCAGCAGACGAGACAGGGGAGGAGTCTACGAGCAGTACTTC
cdr3_aa: CASRRDRGGVYEQYF

d_call: TRBD1
v_call: TRBV6-1
j_call: TRBJ2-5
clone_size: -
cdr3_nt: TGTGCCAGCAGTGGTCGGCGGACAGGGCGAGAGACCCAGTACTTC
cdr3_aa: CASSGRRTGRETQYF

d_call: -
v_call: TRBV27
j_call: TRBJ2-7
clone_size: -
cdr3_nt: TGTGCCAGCAGAACAAGCCTAGGACTCTCCTACGAGCAGTACTTC
cdr3_aa: CASRTSLGLSYEQYF

d_call: -
v_call: TRBV11-2
j_call: TRBJ2-3
clone_size: -
cdr3_nt: TGTGCCAGCAGCTTGACAAGTTATAGCGGAGGGTGGCCAGATACGCAGTATTTT
cdr3_aa: CASSLTSYSGGWPDTQYF

d_call: -
v_call: TRBV7-9
j_call: TRBJ2-4
clone_size: -
cdr3_nt: TGTGCCAGCAGCCCGGGTAGTAAAAACATTCAGTACTTC
cdr3_aa: CASSPGSKNIQYF

d_call: TRBD2
v_call: TRBV6-5
j_call: TRBJ2-1
clone_size: -
cdr3_nt: TGTGCCAGCAGTTACTCTAGCGGGAGGTACAATGAGCAGTTCTTC
cdr3_aa: CASSYSSGRYNEQFF

d_call: -
v_call: TRBV2
j_call: TRBJ2-2
clone_size: -
cdr3_nt: TGTGCCAGCAGCGCAGGCACTCTGGCCCAGGAGCTGTTTTTT
cdr3_aa: CASSAGTLAQELFF

d_call: TRBD1
v_call: TRBV18
j_call: TRBJ2-7
clone_size: -
cdr3_nt: TGTGCCAGCTCACCACCGTCGGGACAGAGCTACGAGCAGTACTTC
cdr3_aa: CASSPPSGQSYEQYF

d_call: -
v_call: TRBV5-1
j_call: TRBJ2-2
clone_size: once
cdr3_nt: TGCGCCAGCAGCAGTACTAGTTCGAACACCGGGGAGCTGTTTTTT
cdr3_aa: CASSSTSSNTGELFF